This T cell receptor (beta chain) was identified in a study of monozygotic twins with inflammatory bowel disease. A 6-nucleotide sample barcode was carried by the UMIs, which template switching added. TCRdb reprocessed the 5' RACE reads and keeps a single row for each CDR3 protein, giving no DNA. The sample holds more than 300,000 distinct CDR3 sequences. Points on this clonotype: The target antigen is unknown.

General study findings and limits: Telling apart the different T cell subtypes was not possible. Sharing of clonotypes with others was lower in IBD patients than in healthy twins, and this was especially so with disease activity.

The length of the CDR3 is 16 residues. The specimen was blood. This receptor was identified in a human donor with ulcerative colitis or Crohn's disease, or a healthy co-twin of an affected twin (not recorded which). The V gene is TRBV12-3 or TRBV12-4, the J gene TRBJ2-5; TCRdb outputs TRBD2, but without DNA this stays unchecked. CDR3 sequence: CASSYPGLARGETQYF.